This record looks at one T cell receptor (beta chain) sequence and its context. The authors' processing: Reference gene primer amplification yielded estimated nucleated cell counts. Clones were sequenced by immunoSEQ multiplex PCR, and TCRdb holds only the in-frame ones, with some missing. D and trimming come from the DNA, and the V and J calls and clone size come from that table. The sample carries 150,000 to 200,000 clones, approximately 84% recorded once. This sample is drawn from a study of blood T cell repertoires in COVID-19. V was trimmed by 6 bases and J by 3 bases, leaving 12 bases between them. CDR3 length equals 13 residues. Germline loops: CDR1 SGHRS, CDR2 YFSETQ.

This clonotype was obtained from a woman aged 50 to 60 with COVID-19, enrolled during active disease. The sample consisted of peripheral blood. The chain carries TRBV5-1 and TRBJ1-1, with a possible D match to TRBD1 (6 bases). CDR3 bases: TGCGCCAGCACCCCTACAGGGTACACTGAAGCTTTCTTT. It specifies CASTPTGYTEAFF.